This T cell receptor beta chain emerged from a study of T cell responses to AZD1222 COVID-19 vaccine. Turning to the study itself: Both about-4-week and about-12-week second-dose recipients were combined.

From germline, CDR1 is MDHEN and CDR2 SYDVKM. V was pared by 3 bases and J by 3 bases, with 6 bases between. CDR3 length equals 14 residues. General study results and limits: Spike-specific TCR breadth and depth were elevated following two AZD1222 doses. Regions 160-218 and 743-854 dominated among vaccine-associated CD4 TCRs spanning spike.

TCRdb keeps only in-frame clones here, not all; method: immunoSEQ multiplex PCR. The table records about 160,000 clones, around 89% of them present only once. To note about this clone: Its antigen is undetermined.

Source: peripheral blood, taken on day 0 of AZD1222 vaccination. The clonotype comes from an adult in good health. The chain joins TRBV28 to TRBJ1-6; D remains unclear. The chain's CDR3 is CASSLDLYNSPLHF. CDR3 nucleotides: TGTGCCAGCAGTTTGGACCTCTATAATTCACCCCTCCACTTT.